Included here is one TCR beta chain sequence, with context. What it recognizes is unknown. Treatment reported: 15 to 20 received Ad26.COV2.S at low or high dose, single or two shots; about five received placebo; per-sample allocation not given. Samples were taken on day 63 after the first vaccine or placebo injection. Clones were read by immunoSEQ multiplex PCR, and TCRdb kept only the in-frame ones, dropping some. The sample yields about 680,000 clones, about 90% seen once. The source of the sample is a study of Ad26.COV2.S vaccination and SARS-CoV-2 variants. Study context: The donor belonged to the COV1001 Ad26.COV2.S trial arm. In the study, Ad26.COV2.S was injected intramuscularly once, or twice 56 days apart. Study-level findings and limits: Following vaccination, spike-specific CD8+ and CD4+ T cell responses reportedly exhibited substantial breadth. Spike-specific TCR breadth was greater in vaccine than placebo recipients.

Looked up from germline, CDR1 is LGHDT and CDR2 is YNNKEL (reference sequence). Between the trimmed V and J ends, which lost 5 bases and 7 bases, there was a span of 9 bases. The CDR3 length is 12 residues. The source material was peripheral blood, sampled in a trial of Ad26.COV2.S vaccine versus placebo. This rearrangement joins TRBV3-1 (or the pseudogene TRBV3-2) to TRBJ2-1, with D unresolved. This clonotype was sampled from a person aged 18-65 years who received the Ad26.COV2.S COVID-19 vaccine or a placebo. Here the CDR3 reads CASSNNWNEQFF. The CDR3, as DNA: TGTGCCAGCAGCAACAATTGGAATGAGCAGTTCTTC.